These 7 T cell receptor beta chains were sequenced from one sample in a study of T-cell reconstitution after alpha-beta-depleted transplantation in children. The TCRbeta library was prepared with unique molecular identifiers. TCRdb re-derived calls from the PCR reads in MiXCR, one entry per CDR3 protein. The sample yields 780,000 or so distinct CDR3 sequences, about 15% seen once. The specimen was PBMCs, mostly from graft donor cells, collected 360 days after TCRalphabeta/CD19-depleted stem cell transplant. The receptors shown here come from a male patient between 10 and 17 years old who had a stem cell transplant for acute lymphoblastic leukemia, so the T cells may come from the graft donor.

This clonotype came up many times. The chain couples TRBV29-1 to TRBJ2-1; 7 bases are shared with TRBD2. In germline, CDR1 is SQVTM, CDR2 ANQGSEA. The CDR3 runs 12 residues. V lost 5 bases and J lost 6; bases outside the gene matches: 4. The CDR3 nucleotides are TGCAGCGTTTCGACTAGCCCCAATGAGCAGTTCTTC. It is translated as CSVSTSPNEQFF.

The V call is TRBV29-1, the J call TRBJ2-4, with D possibly TRBD2 on 8 matching bases. Germline assignment: CDR1 SQVTM and CDR2 ANQGSEA. The CDR3 has 15 amino acids. Trimming took 2 bases from V and 3 from J, leaving 14 bases between them. The CDR3 nucleotides are TGCAGCGTTGAAAAGGGGGCGGGGGGCAAAAACATTCAGTACTTC. It translates to CSVEKGAGGKNIQYF.

The chain combines TRBV14 with TRBJ2-7, with a tentative D call TRBD1 (5 bases). V was shortened by 1 base and J by 6 bases, with 19 bases between the two germline ends. Germline CDR1 and CDR2: SGHDN and FVKESK. The CDR3 is 16 amino acids. The CDR3 DNA is TGTGCCAGCAGCCAAGGGTTTTCCAGCAGGGTTGGCGAGCAGTACTTC. Amino acid sequence: CASSQGFSSRVGEQYF.

This clonotype was recorded a few times. CDR3 region: CASSDRDAENEQFF. The CDR3 DNA reads as TGCGCCAGCAGCGACCGAGACGCCGAAAATGAGCAGTTCTTC. The J gene is TRBJ2-1, the V gene TRBV4-1; no firm D call. This CDR3 is 14 amino acids long. Trimming took 5 bases from V and 7 from J, leaving 15 bases between them. Germline V CDR1 and CDR2: MGHRA, YSYEKL.

This chain connects TRBV12-3 or TRBV12-4 to TRBJ2-7; D is ambiguous. The CDR3 length is 17 residues. Trimming shortened V by 0 bases and J by 4 bases, and 19 bases separated the two germline ends. CDR3 nucleotide sequence: TGTGCCAGCAGTTTAGCTAGCCTGCGACGCCGAAATTACGAGCAGTACTTC. Its translation: CASSLASLRRRNYEQYF.

This chain links TRBV29-1 with TRBJ2-1; 10 bases match TRBD2. Germline CDR1 and CDR2: SQVTM and ANQGSEA. The CDR3 is made up of 18 amino acids. V was clipped by 5 bases and J by 0 bases; unmatched bases: 13. Here the CDR3 reads CSVQGVAGGKGSYNEQFF. The CDR3, as DNA: TGCAGCGTTCAAGGGGTAGCGGGAGGTAAAGGCTCCTACAATGAGCAGTTCTTC.

This clonotype was seen only a few times. The genes are TRBV4-1 and TRBJ2-7; D is uncertain. CDR3 length: 14 residues. V lost 1 base to trimming and J lost 3 bases, with 10 bases between them. Germline-derived CDR1 and CDR2 are MGHRA and YSYEKL. The CDR3 loop is CASSQAHLGYEQYF. The CDR3 region has the DNA TGCGCCAGCAGCCAAGCCCACTTGGGCTACGAGCAGTACTTC.